This T cell receptor (beta chain) emerged from a study of control samples from healthy donors and cancer patients. The CDR3 loop spans 15 amino acids. CDR1 SGHRS and CDR2 YFSETQ come from the germline V gene. With 5 bases removed from V and 4 bases from J, the gap between germline ends came to 17 bases. Profiling relied on immunoSEQ multiplex PCR, and the TCRdb table lists in-frame clones only, not all of them. The sample has about 170,000 clones, around 95% seen once. The chain recombines TRBV5-1 with TRBJ2-3, with D unclear. This clonotype originated in a woman aged 60-75 years in good health. Sequenced sample: blood. The CDR3 protein is CASRDDLGFPDTQYF. CDR3 nucleotide sequence: TGCGCCAGCAGGGACGACCTAGGGTTTCCAGATACGCAGTATTTT.